The clone carrying this TCR beta chain was detected ten times or more. Construction of TCR beta libraries relied on iRepertoire HTBI primers and on Arm-PCR targeting CDR3 regions. TCRdb reprocessed the multiplex PCR reads via MiXCR and lists one record per CDR3 protein. This sample has hundreds of thousands of distinct CDR3 sequences, with 16% found just once. The data were taken from a study of regulatory T cells in long-lasting Graves disease. Noted time point: newly diagnosed GD, antithyroid drugs for less than 3 months. From RNA extracted from PBMCs, the TCR library was made. Per germline, CDR1 SNHLY and CDR2 FYNNEI. The CDR3 length is 14 residues. V dropped 4 bases and J dropped 2; count of bases not matched to a gene: 0. The same data also went into a second study, on T cells in Graves' hyperthyroidism and ophthalmopathy. That work states: Exclusion of patients followed from uncontrolled infection, other autoimmune disease, pregnancy or lactation. First-round RT-PCR of the TCR CDR3 relied on the HTBI primer set. Using 13 V-J features, a model discriminated ophthalmopathy from stable hyperthyroidism.

The receptor comes from a man aged 35-49 years with Graves disease. This sample comprised peripheral blood mononuclear cells (PBMCs), obtained at new diagnosis, from a patient treated with antithyroid drugs. J is TRBJ2-1 and V is TRBV2; 9 nucleotides line up with TRBD1. The CDR3 reads CASSGDRAYNEQFF. The DNA for the CDR3 is TGTGCCAGCAGTGGGGACAGGGCCTACAATGAGCAGTTCTTC.